The source of this TCR beta chain is a study of post-analysis software for immune sequencing data (dated by TCRdb to about 2015). Looking at the study overall: Relapsing-remitting, secondary progressive and progressive-relapsing multiple sclerosis were recorded as disease courses, and subtype annotation was lacking for some patients. The patient repertoires were set against about 12 previously published healthy control repertoires from donors whose ages ranged from roughly 6 to 26 years. A subset of samples was prepared in parallel using single-end sample barcoding, then pooled and co-amplified after Illumina adapter ligation.

The investigation overall reported the following: Patients showed significantly higher frequencies than controls for five TRBV segments, among them TRBV5-6, TRBV5-1 and TRBV20-1. Direct clustering with F measure showed strong co-clustering of samples prepared in the same batch, prompting a batch-effect correction. Significantly lower normalized Chao1 diversity was found in multiple sclerosis patients than in controls, suggesting substantial peripheral T-cell clonal expansion. The control group was slightly older than the multiple sclerosis patient group.

Only a few counts were recorded for this clonotype. Its recognized antigen is unknown. No base quality information exists; no much larger clone differs at one position. The library was generated by PCR. TCRdb shows the sequencer as Illumina HiSeq 2500. To reduce PCR and sequencing biases, unique molecular identifiers were built into the TCR beta cDNA libraries. Every 1 to 10 million input T cells yielded approximately 500,000 cDNA molecules, meaning each molecule approximated one T cell. Patient libraries were prepared and sequenced with the same protocol used for the earlier healthy control dataset. Within a given batch, samples were prepared together, multiplexed and sequenced on the same HiSeq lane. As for how the authors treated the data: MIGEC was used to process the raw barcoded reads, and molecular identifier groups with only a single read were discarded before consensus assembly and CDR3 extraction. VDJtools was used for post-analysis of the clonotype tables, and diversity was normalized by down-sampling every dataset to the size of the smallest sample. Repertoire overlap clustering matched CDR3 amino acid but not nucleotide sequences to correct batch-related cross-sample contamination. Starting from the raw public reads, TCRdb applied fastp trimming at Q25, assembled clones with MiXCR and retained in-frame beta chains. Rows merge per CDR3 protein into single entries with the most common DNA and genes. The V and J calls were determined by TCRdb, not by the authors. The sample contains about 770,000 distinct CDR3 sequences, 46% of them found a single time. 4% to 5% of the sample lies in the top ten.

TCR beta repertoires were profiled from peripheral blood of under 15 young patients with multiple sclerosis to demonstrate the VDJtools post-analysis software. The multiple sclerosis patients were children and adolescents between roughly 6 and 16 years of age. At the junction V is shortened by 1 base and J by 1 base, with 6 bases in between. From cysteine to phenylalanine, the CDR3 is 14 amino acids long. Only the CDR3 DNA stays, 42 bases, in frame from base 1. The clonotype comes from a girl between 10 and 17 years old with multiple sclerosis. Recombination linked TRBV12-3 or TRBV12-4 to TRBJ2-3; the D gene cannot be named for sure. The sample taken for sequencing was blood. The CDR3: CASSLGSGTDTQYF. The base sequence is TGTGCCAGCAGTTTAGGGTCTGGCACAGATACGCAGTATTTT.